These 12 T cell receptor beta chains originate from one sample sequenced in a study of shared clonotypes between healthy human individuals. Assay used: immunoSEQ multiplex PCR; TCRdb lists only in-frame clones, some missing. The sample carries 450,000 to 650,000 clones, around 80% recorded once. Material: PBMCs. The source of these receptors is a middle-aged woman in good health. Some clones in this sample may be carry-over from other donors' samples.

Worth noting for this clone: This likely reflects a read error, since a far larger clone is one base away. This sample includes further DNA sequences coding for the same CDR3. V and J are TRBV15 and TRBJ1-4; D call uncertain. There are 14 residues in the CDR3. Germline V lookup: CDR1 LNHNV, CDR2 YYDKDF (reference sequence). CDR3 protein: CATSDDIFQEKLFF. CDR3 bases: TGTGCCACCAGCGACGACATATTTCAAGAAAAGCTGTTTTTT.

CDR3 amino acids: CASTSGDPNTGELFF. CDR3 DNA sequence: TGTGCCAGCACCTCCGGCGACCCGAACACCGGGGAGCTGTTTTTT. V and J are TRBV4-2 and TRBJ2-2, with D unresolved. This CDR3 region has 15 residues. From germline, CDR1 is LGHNA and CDR2 YNFKEQ. V was cut by 7 bases and J by 0 bases, with 12 bases left in between.

This clone has a handful of counts. This chain links TRBV25-1 with TRBJ2-7, with TRBD1 matching over 9 bases. The CDR3 contains 16 residues. Germline CDR1 reads MGHDK; CDR2 reads SYGVNS. V was clipped by 4 bases and J by 1 base; unmatched bases: 8. For the CDR3, the DNA is TGTGCCAGCAGTGTTAGAGGACAGGGGATTTCCTACGAGCAGTACTTC. It translates to CASSVRGQGISYEQYF.

The chain recombines TRBV29-1 with TRBJ1-1; no definite D call. Germline V CDR1 and CDR2: SQVTM, ANQGSEA. Between the trimmed V and J ends, which lost 6 bases and 0 bases, there was a span of 11 bases. This CDR3 has 13 residues. CDR3 sequence reads: CSVAKEMNTEAFF. For the CDR3, the DNA is TGCAGCGTAGCTAAGGAGATGAACACTGAAGCTTTCTTT.

The chain uses TRBV6-1 and TRBJ1-2; 7 bases are a match to TRBD1. The V and J ends lost 1 base and 5 bases, in that order; junction bases with no gene match: 7. Germline CDR1 MNHNS, CDR2 SASEGT. The CDR3 length is 15 residues. The CDR3 DNA reads as TGTGCCAGCAGTGAAGATAGAGGGGGCGCGTATGGCTACACCTTC. Its translation: CASSEDRGGAYGYTF.

The chain carries TRBV7-7 and TRBJ2-2, with 11 bases fitting TRBD2. The CDR3 is 17 amino acids. Germline CDR1 and CDR2: SSHAT and FNYEAQ (reference sequence). V dropped 5 bases and J dropped 6; count of bases not matched to a gene: 11. This chain's CDR3 is CASSRSQLAGAAGELFF. For the CDR3, the DNA is TGTGCCAGCAGCCGATCCCAACTAGCGGGAGCGGCCGGGGAGCTGTTTTTT.

The rearrangement joins TRBV19 to TRBJ2-7; perhaps D is TRBD1 or TRBD2 (5 bases each). Trimming took off 10 bases at V and 2 bases at J, with 15 bases between the two ends. The CDR3 has 13 amino acids. Germline CDR1 reads LNHDA; CDR2 reads SQIVND (reference sequence). The CDR3 region has the DNA TGTGCCACAAGCGTCTCGGGGCCCTACGAGCAGTACTTC. Its protein product is CATSVSGPYEQYF.

The chain joins TRBV6-5 to TRBJ1-4; D unresolved. CDR1 MNHEY and CDR2 SVGAGI come from the germline V gene. The germline V and J ends were trimmed by 6 bases and 12 bases, with 17 bases remaining between them. The CDR3 sequence is 13 residues long. The CDR3 protein is CASREGPFEELFF. CDR3 DNA: TGTGCCAGCAGGGAAGGCCCGTTTGAGGAACTGTTTTTT.

V gene TRBV12-2 combines with J gene TRBJ2-5; the table's D call TRBD2 went unverified against the DNA. TRBV12-2 is assigned pseudogene status. The CDR3 spans 16 residues. In DNA, the CDR3 is TGTGCAAGTCGCTCAGGGCTTAAGCGGGAGATAGAGACCCAGTACTTC. It yields the protein CASRSGLKREIETQYF.

V and J are TRBV5-5 and TRBJ1-1; D remains ambiguous. Trimming pared 0 bases from V and 1 base from J, leaving 7 bases between. CDR3 length: 14 amino acids. CDR1 and CDR2 (germline): SGHKS, YYEKEE (reference sequence). CDR3 region: CASSLVYRNTEAFF. CDR3 coding DNA: TGTGCCAGCAGCTTGGTATACAGGAACACTGAAGCTTTCTTT.

The J gene is TRBJ2-1, the V gene TRBV5-1; 8 positions agree with TRBD2. CDR1 is SGHRS, CDR2 YFSETQ, per germline. Germline trimming cut 4 bases from V and 4 bases from J; bases unmatched to any gene: 10. The CDR3 runs to 16 residues. In nucleotides, the CDR3 is TGCGCCAGCAGCCCCAGGACTAGCAGCAGATACAATGAGCAGTTCTTC. Its translation: CASSPRTSSRYNEQFF.

This clone was observed many times. CDR3 DNA sequence: TGCAGCGTTGAAGTGAGGGACAGGGGTACCTACGAGCAGTACTTC. It specifies CSVEVRDRGTYEQYF. The chain carries TRBV29-1 and TRBJ2-7; 10 bases are shared with TRBD1. This CDR3 is 15 amino acids long. With V trimmed by 1 base and J by 2 bases, 5 bases remained unmatched. Germline lookup yields CDR1 SQVTM and CDR2 ANQGSEA.